Sequencing of this T cell receptor (beta chain) was carried out in a study of blood T cell repertoires in COVID-19. On the study more broadly: The study drew acute and convalescent COVID-19 samples from the United States, Italy and Spain. T cells, B-cell-depleted T cells, or PBMCs provided the cDNA or gDNA that served as material.

This CDR3 has 15 residues. J gave up 4 bases and V 6 bases, and 9 bases lay outside the gene matches. The germline gives CDR1 MNHEY, CDR2 SVGEGT. In the authors' workflow: Counts of nucleated cells, estimated from reference gene primer amplification, were obtained. The protocol was immunoSEQ multiplex PCR, while the TCRdb copy is restricted to in-frame clones and leaves out a portion. That table furnishes V, J and clone size, whereas the DNA furnished D and trimming. Among some 150,000 clones listed, 87% were seen once. Material for sequencing was peripheral blood. This TCR was sampled from a man younger than 35 with active or convalescent COVID-19. V usage is TRBV6-2 or TRBV6-3 and J usage is TRBJ2-3; 8 bases agree with TRBD1. The CDR3 DNA reads TGTGCCAGCAGCCCGGACAGGGCAGTCGCAGATACGCAGTATTTT. Protein product: CASSPDRAVADTQYF.